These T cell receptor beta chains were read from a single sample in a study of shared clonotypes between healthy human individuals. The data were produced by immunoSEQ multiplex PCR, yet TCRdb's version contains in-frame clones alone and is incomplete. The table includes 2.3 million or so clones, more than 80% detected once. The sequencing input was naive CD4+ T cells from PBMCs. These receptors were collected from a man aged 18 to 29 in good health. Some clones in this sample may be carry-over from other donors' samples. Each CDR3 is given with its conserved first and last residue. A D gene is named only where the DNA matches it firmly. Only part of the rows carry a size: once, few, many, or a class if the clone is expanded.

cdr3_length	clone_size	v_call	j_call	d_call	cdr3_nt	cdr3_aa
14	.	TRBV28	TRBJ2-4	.	TGTGCCAGCAGTAGCACGCCCTCGATGGGCATTCAGTACTTC	CASSSTPSMGIQYF
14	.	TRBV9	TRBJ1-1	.	TGTGCCAGCAGCCCGCGTCCCGGTGGTACTGAAGCTTTCTTT	CASSPRPGGTEAFF
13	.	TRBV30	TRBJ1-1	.	TGTGCCTGGAGTGACGGGGGTCCGACTGAAGCTTTCTTT	CAWSDGGPTEAFF
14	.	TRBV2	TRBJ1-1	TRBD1	TGTGCCAGCAGTTATCGACAGGGGCGCGTGGGTACTTTCTTT	CASSYRQGRVGTFF
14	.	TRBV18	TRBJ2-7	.	TGTGCCAGCTCACCACCGGACGGTCCCTACGAGCAGTACTTC	CASSPPDGPYEQYF
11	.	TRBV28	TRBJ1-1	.	TGTGCCAGCAGTTTACCCGGTGAAGCTTTCTTT	CASSLPGEAFF
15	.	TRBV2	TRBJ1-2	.	TGTGCCAGCAGTGAAAGCCGTTTGGGTAACTATGGCTACACCTTC	CASSESRLGNYGYTF
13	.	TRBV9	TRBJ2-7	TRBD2	TGTGCCAGCGGAAGCGGGAGTGGCTACGAGCAGTACTTC	CASGSGSGYEQYF
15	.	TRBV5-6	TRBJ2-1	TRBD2	TGTGCCAGCAGCCTTGCGGGAGTCGTACTCAATGAGCAGTTCTTC	CASSLAGVVLNEQFF
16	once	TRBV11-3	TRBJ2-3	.	TGTGCCAGCAGCATACAGGGGGGGCACAGCACAGATACGCAGTATTTT	CASSIQGGHSTDTQYF
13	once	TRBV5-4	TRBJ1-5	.	TGTGCCAGCAGCTTGGGCGGCGATCAGCCCCAGCATTTT	CASSLGGDQPQHF
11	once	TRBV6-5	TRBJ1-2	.	TGTGCCAGCAGTTCCTCGTATGGCTACACCTTC	CASSSSYGYTF
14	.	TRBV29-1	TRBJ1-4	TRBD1	TGCAGCTCCTGGAGGGGACAGGGGACCGAAAAACTGTTTTTT	CSSWRGQGTEKLFF
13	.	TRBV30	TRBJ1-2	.	TGTGCCTGGAGGGGTTTGGTCCCATATGGCTACACCTTC	CAWRGLVPYGYTF
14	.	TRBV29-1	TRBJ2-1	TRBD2	TGCACCGCCTCTATGCGACTAGCGGGCAATGAGCAGTTCTTC	CTASMRLAGNEQFF
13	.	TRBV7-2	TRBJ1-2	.	TGTGCCAGCAGCTTAGAGGGGGGGTATGGCTACACCTTC	CASSLEGGYGYTF
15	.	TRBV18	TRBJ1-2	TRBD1	TGTGCCAGCTCACCGTTTCCGACAGGGAACTATGGCTACACCTTC	CASSPFPTGNYGYTF
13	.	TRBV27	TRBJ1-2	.	TGTGCCAGCAGGCGGTGGGCGAACTATGGCTACACCTTC	CASRRWANYGYTF
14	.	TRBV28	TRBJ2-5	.	TGTGCCAGCAGCAATCGAGGTTATTTGGAGACCCAGTACTTC	CASSNRGYLETQYF
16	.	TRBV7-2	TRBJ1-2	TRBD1	TGTGCCAGCAGCTTAGAGGGACAGGCGTTTAGTCTTGGCTACACCTTC	CASSLEGQAFSLGYTF
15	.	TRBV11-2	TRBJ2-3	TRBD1	TGTGCCAGCAGCCCTACCCGTACAGGGGAAGATACGCAGTATTTT	CASSPTRTGEDTQYF
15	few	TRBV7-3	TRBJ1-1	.	TGTGCCAGCAGCGACCGCGCGAGAGGGAACACTGAAGCTTTCTTT	CASSDRARGNTEAFF
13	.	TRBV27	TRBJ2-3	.	TGTGCCAGCAGGCTATACCGGGCAGATACGCAGTATTTT	CASRLYRADTQYF
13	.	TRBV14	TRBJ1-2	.	TGTGCCAGCAGCCAGGACCGTGGCCTTGGCTACACCTTC	CASSQDRGLGYTF
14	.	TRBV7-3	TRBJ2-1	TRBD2	TGTGCCAGCGGACTAGGGATCTCCTACAATGAGCAGTTCTTC	CASGLGISYNEQFF
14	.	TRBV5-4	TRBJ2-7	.	TGTGCCAGCAGCTTGCAACCAAGCTCCTACGAGCAGTACTTC	CASSLQPSSYEQYF
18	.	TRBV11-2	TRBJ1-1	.	TGTGCCAGCAGCTTAGTCCAGTCTCGGCCAGTGCGCAACACTGAAGCTTTCTTT	CASSLVQSRPVRNTEAFF
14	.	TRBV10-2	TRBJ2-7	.	TGCGCCAGCAGGTCTGACAGCGTCACCTACGAGCAGTACTTC	CASRSDSVTYEQYF
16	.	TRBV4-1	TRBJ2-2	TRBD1	TGCGCCAGCAGCCGCACCGGGACAGCGAACACCGGGGAGCTGTTTTTT	CASSRTGTANTGELFF